Listed below are T cell receptor beta chains from one sample, sequenced in a study of blood T cell repertoires in COVID-19. Only in-frame clones appear in the TCRdb table, and some are missing; sequencing was by immunoSEQ multiplex PCR. The sample carries under 200,000 clones, 86% recorded once. The sample consisted of peripheral blood. These receptors originate from a woman aged 55 to 70 with COVID-19, enrolled during active disease. Each CDR3 is given with its conserved first and last residue. A D gene is named only where the DNA matches it firmly. Size is omitted from some rows. Given values are once, few, many or a class for expanded clones.

CDR3aa	CDR3nt	d_gene	abundance	j_gene	v_gene
CASTPRGRANTEAFF	TGTGCCAGCACGCCCCGTGGCAGGGCGAACACTGAAGCTTTCTTT	NA	few	TRBJ1-1	TRBV18
CASSIVVNTEAFF	TGTGCCAGTAGTATTGTAGTCAACACTGAAGCTTTCTTT	NA	few	TRBJ1-1	TRBV19
CASRSGEGEQFF	TGTGCCAGCAGGTCGGGAGAGGGTGAGCAGTTCTTC	NA	NA	TRBJ2-1	TRBV3-1/TRBV3-2
CATSRAPGLDTGELFF	TGTGCCACCAGCAGAGCCCCAGGGCTTGACACCGGGGAGCTGTTTTTT	NA	NA	TRBJ2-2	TRBV15
CASSRGGTGEYEQYF	TGTGCCAGCAGCCGCGGAGGGACAGGGGAGTACGAGCAGTACTTC	TRBD1	NA	TRBJ2-7	TRBV4-2
CASSPGFKGYTF	TGTGCCAGCAGCCCCGGTTTTAAAGGCTACACCTTC	NA	NA	TRBJ1-2	TRBV7-2
CASSPGIGPGAFF	TGTGCCAGCAGCCCCGGGATCGGGCCGGGAGCTTTCTTT	NA	NA	TRBJ1-1	TRBV7-2
CASSYGQQVPNYGYTF	TGTGCCAGCAGCTATGGACAGCAAGTTCCTAACTATGGCTACACCTTC	NA	NA	TRBJ1-2	TRBV5-4
CASSEPGTSGSGSTDTQYF	TGCGCCAGCAGTGAGCCCGGGACTAGCGGGAGTGGGAGCACAGATACGCAGTATTTT	TRBD2	NA	TRBJ2-3	TRBV10-1
CASRGTSFSYNEQFF	TGTGCCAGCAGGGGGACTAGCTTCTCCTACAATGAGCAGTTCTTC	TRBD2	NA	TRBJ2-1	TRBV27
CASSFGVSTEAFF	TGCGCCAGCAGCTTCGGTGTGAGCACTGAAGCTTTCTTT	NA	NA	TRBJ1-1	TRBV5-1
CASNGGEQYF	TGTGCCAGTAACGGGGGAGAGCAGTACTTC	NA	few	TRBJ2-7	TRBV19
CSVVGGSDEQFF	TGCAGCGTTGTAGGAGGATCTGATGAGCAGTTCTTC	NA	NA	TRBJ2-1	TRBV29-1
CASSYSRRNTEAFF	TGTGCCAGCAGTTATTCAAGGAGGAACACTGAAGCTTTCTTT	NA	few	TRBJ1-1	TRBV27
CASGFGAPYNEQFF	TGTGCTAGTGGTTTTGGGGCCCCCTACAATGAGCAGTTCTTC	NA	once	TRBJ2-1	TRBV12-5
CATSRSTSGASTDTQYF	TGTGCCACCAGCAGGTCGACTAGCGGGGCAAGCACAGATACGCAGTATTTT	TRBD2	NA	TRBJ2-3	TRBV15
CASSHSGTGTYEQYF	TGTGCCAGCTCACACTCCGGGACAGGGACCTACGAGCAGTACTTC	TRBD1	NA	TRBJ2-7	TRBV18
CASSLGQSPSGNTIYF	TGTGCCAGCAGCTTGGGACAGAGTCCCTCTGGAAACACCATATATTTT	TRBD1	NA	TRBJ1-3	TRBV7-9
CASSPSRGRMNTEAFF	TGTGCCAGCTCACCTAGTCGAGGCCGGATGAACACTGAAGCTTTCTTT	NA	NA	TRBJ1-1	TRBV18
CASSLNPGEGTDTQYF	TGTGCCAGCAGCTTAAATCCGGGGGAGGGCACAGATACGCAGTATTTT	NA	once	TRBJ2-3	TRBV7-3
CASSQGTSGMGGELFF	TGCGCCAGCAGCCAGGGGACTAGCGGGATGGGCGGGGAGCTGTTTTTT	TRBD2	NA	TRBJ2-2	TRBV4-3
CASSPMTGNLGEQYF	TGTGCCAGCAGCCCAATGACAGGGAATCTTGGCGAGCAGTACTTC	TRBD1	NA	TRBJ2-7	TRBV5-4
CASSLDRTGVPEAFF	TGTGCCAGCAGCTTAGACCGCACAGGGGTTCCTGAAGCTTTCTTT	TRBD1	NA	TRBJ1-1	TRBV11-3
CASSPRPGHSYEQYF	TGTGCCAGCAGCCCAAGGCCGGGACACTCCTACGAGCAGTACTTC	NA	NA	TRBJ2-7	TRBV5-6
CASSPPASGNQPQHF	TGTGCCAGCTCACCACCCGCTTCAGGGAATCAGCCCCAGCATTTT	NA	NA	TRBJ1-5	TRBV18
CASSLRTGGPYEQYF	TGTGCCAGCAGCCTCCGGACAGGGGGCCCCTACGAGCAGTACTTC	TRBD1	NA	TRBJ2-7	TRBV5-4
CAAGQGPHEQYF	TGTGCCGCAGGACAGGGACCCCACGAGCAGTACTTC	TRBD1	NA	TRBJ2-7	TRBV10-3
CASSPTGYRYNEQFF	TGTGCCAGCAGCCCGACAGGATACCGCTACAATGAGCAGTTCTTC	NA	few	TRBJ2-1	TRBV5-4
CASSALGSATNEKLFF	TGTGCCAGCAGCGCCTTGGGCTCTGCAACTAATGAAAAACTGTTTTTT	NA	few	TRBJ1-4	TRBV11-2
CSVSGVGEQYF	TGCAGCGTTTCGGGAGTGGGCGAGCAGTACTTC	NA	once	TRBJ2-7	TRBV29-1
CAWSVSRGNTEAFF	TGTGCCTGGAGTGTTTCCAGAGGGAACACTGAAGCTTTCTTT	NA	NA	TRBJ1-1	TRBV30
CASSLVAGATNEKLFF	TGCGCCAGCAGCTTGGTAGCAGGGGCAACTAATGAAAAACTGTTTTTT	NA	NA	TRBJ1-4	TRBV5-1
CASLLLRQPQHF	TGTGCCAGCTTACTCTTGCGGCAGCCCCAGCATTTT	NA	NA	TRBJ1-5	TRBV21-1
CASSLVTLGQGWETQYF	TGCGCCAGCAGCTTGGTGACCCTGGGACAGGGATGGGAGACCCAGTACTTC	TRBD1	NA	TRBJ2-5	TRBV5-1
CASSIEGSGQGARQPQHF	TGTGCCAGTAGTATAGAGGGATCAGGGCAGGGGGCAAGACAGCCCCAGCATTTT	TRBD1	NA	TRBJ1-5	TRBV19
CASSFPGYEQYF	TGTGCCAGCAGTTTTCCGGGATACGAGCAGTACTTC	NA	NA	TRBJ2-7	TRBV5-4
CASSRTGFNYGYTF	TGTGCCAGCAGTCGGACAGGGTTTAACTATGGCTACACCTTC	TRBD1	NA	TRBJ1-2	TRBV6-5
CATALTGNNQPQHF	TGTGCCACCGCCTTAACAGGGAACAATCAGCCCCAGCATTTT	NA	NA	TRBJ1-5	TRBV6-5
CASSLAGHGYTF	TGTGCCAGCAGCTTAGCCGGTCATGGCTACACCTTC	NA	NA	TRBJ1-2	TRBV7-9
CASSVVGGATGELFF	TGTGCCAGCAGCGTAGTGGGAGGGGCCACCGGGGAGCTGTTTTTT	TRBD2	NA	TRBJ2-2	TRBV9
CASSLMAGGPWDTQYF	TGTGCCAGCAGCTTAATGGCGGGAGGGCCATGGGATACGCAGTATTTT	TRBD2	NA	TRBJ2-3	TRBV7-3
CASSLRGLLNEQFF	TGTGCCAGCAGCTTGCGGGGACTTCTCAATGAGCAGTTCTTC	NA	NA	TRBJ2-1	TRBV13
CASSYGGAGGRTDTQYF	TGTGCCAGCAGCTATGGGGGCGCAGGGGGTCGCACAGATACGCAGTATTTT	TRBD1	NA	TRBJ2-3	TRBV11-2
CASSGQGMNTEAFF	TGTGCCAGCAGTGGACAGGGGATGAACACTGAAGCTTTCTTT	TRBD1	NA	TRBJ1-1	TRBV27
CASSLAGQGYNEQFF	TGCGCCAGCAGCTTGGCCGGACAGGGCTACAATGAGCAGTTCTTC	TRBD1	NA	TRBJ2-1	TRBV5-1